This TCR beta chain was recovered during a study of sequential checkpoint blockade in melanoma. Turning to the study itself: Randomization was 1:1 between first-line nivolumab→ipilimumab and ipilimumab→nivolumab. Both treatment sequences were followed by maintenance nivolumab.

Germline CDR1 LGHNA, CDR2 YSLEER. The V segment lost 1 base and the J segment 4 bases; nucleotides outside the gene matches: 4. The CDR3 runs 15 residues. This table comes from immunoSEQ multiplex PCR, and its TCRdb copy is limited to in-frame clones, with some not included. The sample holds around 2,000 clones, 51% seen once. Specified treatment: randomized to nivolumab then ipilimumab (arm A) or the reverse (arm B). DNA-damaging chemotherapy had not been given to any patient beforehand. From thawed PBMCs, live CD3+CD8+ cells negative for CD19 and CD56 were sorted. This clone is categorized as large. This specimen consisted of CD8+ T cells sorted from blood (inferred from file names), obtained from a patient given nivolumab and ipilimumab in sequence. V and J are TRBV4-3 and TRBJ2-1; 7 bases line up with TRBD2. The source is a human patient with melanoma. Some clones in this sample may be carry-over from other donors' samples. CDR3 sequence reads: CASSQGPAGYNEQFF. Written as DNA, the CDR3 is TGCGCCAGCAGCCAAGGCCCAGCGGGGTACAATGAGCAGTTCTTC.